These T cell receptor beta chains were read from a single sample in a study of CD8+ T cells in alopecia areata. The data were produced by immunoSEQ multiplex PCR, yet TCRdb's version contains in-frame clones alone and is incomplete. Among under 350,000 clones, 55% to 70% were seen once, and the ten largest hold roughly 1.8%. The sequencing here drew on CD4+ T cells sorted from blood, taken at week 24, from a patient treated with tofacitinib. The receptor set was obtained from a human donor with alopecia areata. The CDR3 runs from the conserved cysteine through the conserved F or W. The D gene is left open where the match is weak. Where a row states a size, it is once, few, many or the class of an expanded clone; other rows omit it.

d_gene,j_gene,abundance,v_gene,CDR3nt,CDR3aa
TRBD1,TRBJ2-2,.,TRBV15,TGTGCCACCAGCAGAGATAGATGGACAGGGGGCCCCGGGGAGCTGTTTTTT,CATSRDRWTGGPGELFF
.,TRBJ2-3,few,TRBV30,TGTGCCTGGAGTAGTCTCGCCACAGATACGCAGTATTTT,CAWSSLATDTQYF
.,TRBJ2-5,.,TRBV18,.,CASSPLRAGETQYF
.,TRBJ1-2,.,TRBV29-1,TGCAGCGTTGAAGTTCGAGGACAGTCCTATGGCTACACCTTC,CSVEVRGQSYGYTF
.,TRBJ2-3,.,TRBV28,TGTGCCAGCACCGGAGATCGGGGGAGGACGCAGTATTTT,CASTGDRGRTQYF
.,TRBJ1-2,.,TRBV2,TGTGCCAGCAGTGTTGGACGGGGCTATGGCTACACCTTC,CASSVGRGYGYTF
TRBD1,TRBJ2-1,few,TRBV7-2,TGTGCCAGCAGCCAAATGACAGGGAATGAGCAGTTCTTC,CASSQMTGNEQFF
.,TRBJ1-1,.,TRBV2,TGTGCCAGCAGTGAACTTTGGGCCAACACTGAAGCTTTCTTT,CASSELWANTEAFF
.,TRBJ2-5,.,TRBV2,TGTGCCAGCAGTCTGGGGACCGGGGAGACCCAGTACTTC,CASSLGTGETQYF
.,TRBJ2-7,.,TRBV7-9,TGTGCCAGCAGCTTTGACAGAACCTACGAGCAGTACTTC,CASSFDRTYEQYF
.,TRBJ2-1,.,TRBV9,TGTGCCAGCAGCGTAGGTCCGGAGGCCAGCAATGAGCAGTTCTTC,CASSVGPEASNEQFF
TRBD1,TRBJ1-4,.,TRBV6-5,TGTGCCAGCAGTTTGACAGGGTCTAATGAAAAACTGTTTTTT,CASSLTGSNEKLFF
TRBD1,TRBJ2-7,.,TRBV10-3,TGTGCCAGGACAGGGGCCGAGCAGTACTTC,CARTGAEQYF
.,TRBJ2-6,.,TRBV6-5,TGTGCCAGCAGTTACGAAGGCTCTGGGGCCAACGTCCTGACTTTC,CASSYEGSGANVLTF
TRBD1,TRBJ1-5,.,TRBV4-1,TGCGCCAGCAGCCAAGACAGGGGGCGAGATCAGCCCCAGCATTTT,CASSQDRGRDQPQHF
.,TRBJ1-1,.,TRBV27,TGTGCCAGCAGTTTACCGGGGAAGGTCACTGAAGCTTTCTTT,CASSLPGKVTEAFF
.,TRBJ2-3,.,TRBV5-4,TGTGCCAGCAGCTTGCGGGGGTTCACAGATACGCAGTATTTT,CASSLRGFTDTQYF
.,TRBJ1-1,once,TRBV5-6,TGTGCCAGCAGCTTGGGACTCGGGAACACTGAAGCTTTCTTT,CASSLGLGNTEAFF
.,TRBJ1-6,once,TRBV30,TGTGCCTGTTCAGCGACCTCTAATTCACCCCTCCACTTT,CACSATSNSPLHF
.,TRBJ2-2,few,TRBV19,TGTGCCAGTAGTATAACCAGGGGAAATACCGGGGAGCTGTTTTTT,CASSITRGNTGELFF
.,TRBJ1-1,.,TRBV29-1,TGCAGCGTTGAAGGGGAAATCCCAGGCACTGAAGCTTTCTTT,CSVEGEIPGTEAFF
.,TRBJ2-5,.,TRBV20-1,TGCAGTTACGTCTATAAAGAGACCCAGTACTTC,CSYVYKETQYF
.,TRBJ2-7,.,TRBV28,TGTGCCAGCAGTTTCGGACCAGGGCTCTACGAGCAGTACTTC,CASSFGPGLYEQYF
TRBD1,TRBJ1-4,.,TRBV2,TGTGCCAGCAGTGAACGGGGGGCAGGGGGTGGAAAACTGTTTTTT,CASSERGAGGGKLFF
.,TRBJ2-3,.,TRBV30,TGTGCCTGGAGTGTACGGCAGGGCAATACGCAGTATTTT,CAWSVRQGNTQYF
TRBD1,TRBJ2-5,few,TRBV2,TGTGCCAGTGTGGGTCAGGGGGCAAAGGAGACCCAGTACTTC,CASVGQGAKETQYF
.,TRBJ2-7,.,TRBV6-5,TGTGCCAGCAAACACCGCCGGGACGGCAGCTACGAGCAGTACTTC,CASKHRRDGSYEQYF
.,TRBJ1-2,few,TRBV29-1,TGCAGTTGTGGGACACCAAGAGACTATGGCTACACCTTC,CSCGTPRDYGYTF
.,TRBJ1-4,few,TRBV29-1,TGCAGCGTTGTTGGGTTGAATGAAAAACTGTTTTTT,CSVVGLNEKLFF
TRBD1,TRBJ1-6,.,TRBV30,TGTGCCTGGAGTAGGGGACAGGAAGAGTCACCCCTCCACTTT,CAWSRGQEESPLHF
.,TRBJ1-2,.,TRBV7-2,TGTGCCAGCAGTCAAGGGGCAGGCTATGGCTACACCTTC,CASSQGAGYGYTF
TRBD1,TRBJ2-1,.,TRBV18,TGTGCCAGCACTCCGGACAGGGGTAATGAGCAGTTCTTC,CASTPDRGNEQFF
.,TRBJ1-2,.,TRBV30,TGTGCCTGGAGTGATAACGGCTACACCTTC,CAWSDNGYTF
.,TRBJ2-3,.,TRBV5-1,TGCGCCAGCAGCTTAGGGGGCACAGATACGCAGTATTTT,CASSLGGTDTQYF
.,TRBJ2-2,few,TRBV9,TGTGCCAGCAGCCACAGTCCGGCCGGGGAGCTGTTTTTT,CASSHSPAGELFF
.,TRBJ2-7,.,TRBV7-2,TGTGCCAGCAGTTTTACTAGCTCCTACGAGCAGTACTTC,CASSFTSSYEQYF
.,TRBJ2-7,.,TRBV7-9,TGTGCCAGCAGCCCGGCAGCTTCTGTTCGGAGGTACGAGCAGTACTTC,CASSPAASVRRYEQYF
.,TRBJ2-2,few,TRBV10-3,TGTGCCATCAGCAGGGACGACACCGGGGAGCTGTTTTTT,CAISRDDTGELFF
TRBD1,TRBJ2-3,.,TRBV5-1,TGCGCCAGCAGCTTCCGGACAGGGATTGGGAATACGCAGTATTTT,CASSFRTGIGNTQYF
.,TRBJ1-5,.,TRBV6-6,TGTGCCAGCAGTTACCCCGTGAGGCCCCAGCATTTT,CASSYPVRPQHF
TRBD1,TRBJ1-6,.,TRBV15,TGTGCCACCAGCAGGGACAGGGGTAATTCACCCCTCCACTTT,CATSRDRGNSPLHF
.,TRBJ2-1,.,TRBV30,TGTGCCTGGAGGGGGGACTCCTACAATGAGCAGTTCTTC,CAWRGDSYNEQFF
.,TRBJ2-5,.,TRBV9,TGTGCCAGCAGCTCCGGCCATCGCGCGGGGCAAGAGACCCAGTACTTC,CASSSGHRAGQETQYF